This T cell receptor (beta chain) came from a study of blood T cell repertoires in COVID-19. Study overall: Donors in the United States, Italy and Spain gave samples during acute or convalescent COVID-19. From T cells, B-cell-depleted T cells, or PBMCs came the material, which was cDNA or gDNA.

In the study's own analysis: Quantification of nucleated cells was approximated via reference gene primer amplification. The protocol was immunoSEQ multiplex PCR, while the TCRdb copy is restricted to in-frame clones and leaves out a portion. Clone size and the V and J calls come from that table; the DNA yielded D and trimming. The sample has about 220,000 clones, about 80% seen once; the top ten hold 3%. Trimming removed 0 bases from V and 12 bases from J, with 16 bases in between. The CDR3 loop spans 14 amino acids. Germline values: CDR1 SGHNT, CDR2 YYREEE (reference sequence). Sequencing was carried out using peripheral blood. The chain combines TRBV5-4 with TRBJ1-3; the D gene is possibly TRBD1 (6 bases). The origin of this receptor is a woman aged 30 to 39 who had recovered from COVID-19. The CDR3 DNA is TGTGCCAGCAGCTTGGACGGTAGCCAGGGGAACATATATTTT. Its translation is CASSLDGSQGNIYF.